This TCR beta chain was retrieved from a study of cytomegalovirus exposure and HLA in healthy donors. Measured with immunoSEQ multiplex PCR; TCRdb has only the in-frame clones, and not every one. The sample yields 100,000 to 120,000 clones, around 82% seen once. This clone occurred a few times. Germline trimming cut 8 bases from V and 3 bases from J; bases unmatched to any gene: 5. The germline V gene encodes CDR1 SGHTA and CDR2 FQGNSA. This CDR3 has 14 amino acids. This clonotype was sampled from a woman aged 18-29 years in good health and CMV-seronegative. The rearrangement links TRBV7-2 to TRBJ1-4; 8 bases map to TRBD1. The sequenced sample was PBMCs. Here the CDR3 reads CASQTGGANEKLFF. Here the CDR3 DNA reads TGTGCCAGCCAAACAGGGGGGGCTAATGAAAAACTGTTTTTT.